These T cell receptor beta chains were read from a single sample in a study of MAIT cells during Salmonella Paratyphi A infection. TCRdb processed the 5' RACE reads anew with MiXCR; each CDR3 protein has one entry. The sample yields hundreds of distinct CDR3 sequences, over 20% seen once. The sequenced sample was MAIT cells from blood, obtained at the last sampling point of the challenge study. The receptors shown here come from a person aged 18 to 69 who was deliberately infected with Salmonella Paratyphi A in a paratyphoid fever challenge study. The CDR3 runs from the conserved cysteine through the conserved F or W. Each record gives: CDR3 length, J gene, V gene, clone size, D gene, CDR3 protein, CDR3 DNA. D genes are given only for firm matches. The size field is filled for only some rows; it gives once, few, many or a size class.

CDR3 length: 13; J gene: TRBJ2-2; V gene: TRBV27; clone size: -; D gene: -; CDR3 protein: CASSTRETGELFF; CDR3 DNA: TGTGCCAGCAGTACGCGGGAAACCGGGGAGCTGTTTTTT
CDR3 length: 15; J gene: TRBJ2-3; V gene: TRBV6-4; clone size: few; D gene: TRBD2; CDR3 protein: CASSKREGETDTQYF; CDR3 DNA: TGTGCCAGCTCGAAGCGGGAGGGCGAAACAGATACGCAGTATTTT
CDR3 length: 14; J gene: TRBJ2-4; V gene: TRBV29-1; clone size: -; D gene: -; CDR3 protein: CSVEDGGRVNIQYF; CDR3 DNA: TGCAGCGTTGAAGACGGGGGGCGCGTAAACATTCAGTACTTC
CDR3 length: 14; J gene: TRBJ1-1; V gene: TRBV5-1; clone size: -; D gene: -; CDR3 protein: CASSLGTVNTEAFF; CDR3 DNA: TGCGCCAGCAGCTTGGGGACAGTGAACACTGAAGCTTTCTTT
CDR3 length: 18; J gene: TRBJ2-1; V gene: TRBV6-4; clone size: -; D gene: TRBD1; CDR3 protein: CASSDSLDGTGVPNEQFF; CDR3 DNA: TGTGCCAGCAGTGACTCTCTTGATGGGACAGGGGTCCCCAATGAGCAGTTCTTC
CDR3 length: 14; J gene: TRBJ1-5; V gene: TRBV7-9; clone size: -; D gene: -; CDR3 protein: CASSYGGAHQPQHF; CDR3 DNA: TGTGCCAGCAGCTACGGGGGGGCGCATCAGCCCCAGCATTTT
CDR3 length: 15; J gene: TRBJ2-7; V gene: TRBV6-5; clone size: -; D gene: -; CDR3 protein: CASSYSSTRTVEQYF; CDR3 DNA: TGTGCCAGCAGTTACTCGTCGACGAGGACAGTCGAGCAGTACTTC
CDR3 length: 12; J gene: TRBJ2-1; V gene: TRBV20-1; clone size: few; D gene: -; CDR3 protein: CSAPRDYNEQFF; CDR3 DNA: TGCAGTGCTCCCCGGGACTACAATGAGCAGTTCTTC
CDR3 length: 15; J gene: TRBJ2-4; V gene: TRBV6-1; clone size: large; D gene: -; CDR3 protein: CASSQADGSQNIQYF; CDR3 DNA: TGTGCCAGCAGCCAAGCAGACGGATCCCAAAACATTCAGTACTTC
CDR3 length: 14; J gene: TRBJ2-5; V gene: TRBV20-1; clone size: few; D gene: TRBD2; CDR3 protein: CSARDGTSRETQYF; CDR3 DNA: TGCAGTGCTAGAGATGGGACTAGCCGGGAGACCCAGTACTTC
CDR3 length: 14; J gene: TRBJ2-3; V gene: TRBV15; clone size: hyperexpanded; D gene: TRBD1; CDR3 protein: CATSPGGDTDTQYF; CDR3 DNA: TGTGCCACCAGCCCAGGGGGCGACACAGATACGCAGTATTTT
CDR3 length: 16; J gene: TRBJ2-1; V gene: TRBV5-1; clone size: -; D gene: -; CDR3 protein: CASSLSGTQNYNEQFF; CDR3 DNA: TGCGCCAGCAGCTTATCCGGGACCCAAAATTACAATGAGCAGTTCTTC
CDR3 length: 14; J gene: TRBJ2-2; V gene: TRBV20-1; clone size: once; D gene: TRBD1; CDR3 protein: CSDSQGENTGELFF; CDR3 DNA: TGCAGTGACTCCCAGGGGGAGAACACCGGGGAGCTGTTTTTT
CDR3 length: 16; J gene: TRBJ2-7; V gene: TRBV11-2; clone size: -; D gene: -; CDR3 protein: CASSPIRRQGAYEQYF; CDR3 DNA: TGTGCCAGCAGCCCTATAAGACGACAAGGAGCCTACGAGCAGTACTTC
CDR3 length: 13; J gene: TRBJ2-7; V gene: TRBV5-1; clone size: -; D gene: -; CDR3 protein: CASSLARDYEQYF; CDR3 DNA: TGCGCCAGCAGCTTGGCTAGGGACTACGAGCAGTACTTC
CDR3 length: 14; J gene: TRBJ2-5; V gene: TRBV20-1; clone size: medium-sized; D gene: -; CDR3 protein: CSARDGGAQETQYF; CDR3 DNA: TGCAGTGCTAGAGACGGAGGGGCCCAAGAGACCCAGTACTTC
CDR3 length: 15; J gene: TRBJ1-2; V gene: TRBV6-4; clone size: -; D gene: -; CDR3 protein: CASSDSATSVDGYTF; CDR3 DNA: TGTGCCAGCAGTGACTCGGCGACGTCGGTGGATGGCTACACCTTC
CDR3 length: 14; J gene: TRBJ2-5; V gene: TRBV15; clone size: few; D gene: TRBD2; CDR3 protein: CATSREAGVETQYF; CDR3 DNA: TGTGCCACCAGCAGAGAAGCGGGAGTAGAGACCCAGTACTTC
CDR3 length: 14; J gene: TRBJ1-5; V gene: TRBV28; clone size: large; D gene: -; CDR3 protein: CASSLFRDNQPQHF; CDR3 DNA: TGTGCCAGCAGTTTATTCCGGGACAATCAGCCCCAGCATTTT
CDR3 length: 18; J gene: TRBJ2-1; V gene: TRBV28; clone size: few; D gene: TRBD1; CDR3 protein: CASSSPSPQGELLNEQFF; CDR3 DNA: TGTGCCAGCAGTTCCCCGTCACCACAGGGGGAATTGTTAAATGAGCAGTTCTTC
CDR3 length: 15; J gene: TRBJ2-2; V gene: TRBV6-4; clone size: large; D gene: -; CDR3 protein: CASSPNGDDTGELFF; CDR3 DNA: TGTGCCAGCAGCCCGAACGGAGATGACACCGGGGAGCTGTTTTTT
CDR3 length: 15; J gene: TRBJ2-3; V gene: TRBV6-4; clone size: medium-sized; D gene: TRBD2; CDR3 protein: CASSDGTSGTDTQYF; CDR3 DNA: TGTGCCAGCAGTGACGGGACTAGCGGCACAGATACGCAGTATTTT
CDR3 length: 18; J gene: TRBJ2-3; V gene: TRBV6-1; clone size: -; D gene: -; CDR3 protein: CASSHGDGSSASTDTQYF; CDR3 DNA: TGTGCCAGCAGTCACGGGGACGGATCGTCGGCCAGCACAGATACGCAGTATTTT
CDR3 length: 15; J gene: TRBJ2-6; V gene: TRBV6-4; clone size: -; D gene: -; CDR3 protein: CASSADGSGANVLTF; CDR3 DNA: TGTGCCAGCAGTGCTGACGGCTCTGGGGCCAACGTCCTGACTTTC
CDR3 length: 18; J gene: TRBJ2-6; V gene: TRBV6-4; clone size: -; D gene: TRBD1; CDR3 protein: CASSDSGTGVSGANVLTF; CDR3 DNA: TGTGCCAGCAGTGACTCCGGGACAGGGGTCTCTGGGGCCAACGTCCTGACTTTC
CDR3 length: 14; J gene: TRBJ2-5; V gene: TRBV20-1; clone size: -; D gene: -; CDR3 protein: CSAPGGGPPETQYF; CDR3 DNA: TGCAGTGCTCCCGGCGGAGGGCCCCCGGAGACCCAGTACTTC
CDR3 length: 15; J gene: TRBJ1-6; V gene: TRBV28; clone size: -; D gene: TRBD1; CDR3 protein: CASSPGQGAVSPLHF; CDR3 DNA: TGTGCCAGCAGTCCTGGACAGGGGGCAGTCTCACCCCTCCACTTT
CDR3 length: 12; J gene: TRBJ2-5; V gene: TRBV3-1; clone size: -; D gene: -; CDR3 protein: CASSQGVETQYF; CDR3 DNA: TGTGCCAGCAGCCAAGGGGTCGAGACCCAGTACTTC
CDR3 length: 13; J gene: TRBJ2-1; V gene: TRBV29-1; clone size: -; D gene: TRBD1; CDR3 protein: CSVERSQGDREFF; CDR3 DNA: TGCAGCGTCGAACGTAGCCAAGGGGACAGGGAGTTCTTC
CDR3 length: 13; J gene: TRBJ2-2; V gene: TRBV11-2; clone size: few; D gene: -; CDR3 protein: CASSLSLTGELFF; CDR3 DNA: TGTGCCAGCAGCTTATCCCTCACCGGGGAGCTGTTTTTT
CDR3 length: 14; J gene: TRBJ1-5; V gene: TRBV6-1; clone size: -; D gene: -; CDR3 protein: CASGEGYSNQPQHF; CDR3 DNA: TGTGCCAGCGGTGAGGGATATAGCAATCAGCCCCAGCATTTT
CDR3 length: 14; J gene: TRBJ2-5; V gene: TRBV20-1; clone size: large; D gene: TRBD2; CDR3 protein: CSATSGREWETQYF; CDR3 DNA: TGCAGTGCTACTAGCGGGAGGGAGTGGGAGACCCAGTACTTC